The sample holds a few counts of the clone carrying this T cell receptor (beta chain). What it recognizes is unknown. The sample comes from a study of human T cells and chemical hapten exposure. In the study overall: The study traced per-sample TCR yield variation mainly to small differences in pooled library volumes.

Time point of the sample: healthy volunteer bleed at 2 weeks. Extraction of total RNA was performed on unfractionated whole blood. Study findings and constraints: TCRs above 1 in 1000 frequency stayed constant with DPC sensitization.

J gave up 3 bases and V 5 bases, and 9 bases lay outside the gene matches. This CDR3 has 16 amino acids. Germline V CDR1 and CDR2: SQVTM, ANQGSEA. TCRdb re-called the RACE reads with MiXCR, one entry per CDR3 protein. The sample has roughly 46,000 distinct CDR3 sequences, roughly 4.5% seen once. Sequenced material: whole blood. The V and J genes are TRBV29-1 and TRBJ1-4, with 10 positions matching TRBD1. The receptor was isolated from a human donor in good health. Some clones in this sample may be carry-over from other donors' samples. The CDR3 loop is CSVPDRGSGANEKLFF. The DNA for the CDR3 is TGCAGCGTTCCGGACAGGGGGTCAGGGGCTAATGAAAAACTGTTTTTT.